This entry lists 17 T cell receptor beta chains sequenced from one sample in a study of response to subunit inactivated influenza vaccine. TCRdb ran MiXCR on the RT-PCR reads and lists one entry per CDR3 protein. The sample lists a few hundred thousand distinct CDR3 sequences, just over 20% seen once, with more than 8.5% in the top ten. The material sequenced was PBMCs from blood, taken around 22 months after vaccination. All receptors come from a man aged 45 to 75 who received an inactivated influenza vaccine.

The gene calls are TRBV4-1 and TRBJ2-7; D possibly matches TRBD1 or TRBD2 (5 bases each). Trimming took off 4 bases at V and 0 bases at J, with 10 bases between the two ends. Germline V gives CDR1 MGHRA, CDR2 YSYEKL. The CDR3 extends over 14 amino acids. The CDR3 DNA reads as TGCGCCAGCAGCCGGGACGTTATCTCCTACGAGCAGTACTTC. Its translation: CASSRDVISYEQYF.

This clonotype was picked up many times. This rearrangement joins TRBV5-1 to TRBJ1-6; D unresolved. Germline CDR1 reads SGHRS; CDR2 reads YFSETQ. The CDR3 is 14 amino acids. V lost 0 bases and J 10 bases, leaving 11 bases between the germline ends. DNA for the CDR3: TGCGCCAGCAGCTTGGCTAATGAGAACTCACCCCTCCACTTT. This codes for CASSLANENSPLHF. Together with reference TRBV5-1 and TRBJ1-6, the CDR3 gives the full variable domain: KAGVTQTPRYLIKTRGQQVTLSCSPISGHRSVSWYQQTPGQGLQFLFEYFSETQRNKGNFPGRFSGRQFSNSRSEMNVSTLELGDSALYLCASSLANENSPLHFGNGTRLTVT.

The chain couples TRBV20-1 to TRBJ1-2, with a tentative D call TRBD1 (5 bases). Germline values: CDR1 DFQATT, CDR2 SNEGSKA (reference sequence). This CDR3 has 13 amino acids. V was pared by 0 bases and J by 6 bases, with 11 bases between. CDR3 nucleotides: TGCAGTGCTAGAGAGTCGGGGGGTCATGGCTACACCTTC. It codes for CSARESGGHGYTF.

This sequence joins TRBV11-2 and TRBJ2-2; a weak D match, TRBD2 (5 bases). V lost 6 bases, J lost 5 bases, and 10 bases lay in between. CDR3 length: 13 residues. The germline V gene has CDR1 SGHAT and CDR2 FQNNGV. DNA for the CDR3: TGTGCCAGCAGTCAGAGGGCTACCGGGGAGCTGTTTTTT. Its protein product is CASSQRATGELFF.

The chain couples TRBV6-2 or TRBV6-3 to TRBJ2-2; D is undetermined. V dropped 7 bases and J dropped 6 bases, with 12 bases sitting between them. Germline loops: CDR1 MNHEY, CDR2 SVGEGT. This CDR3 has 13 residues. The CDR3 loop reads CASKPDISGELFF. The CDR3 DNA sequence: TGTGCCAGCAAACCAGACATCTCCGGGGAGCTGTTTTTT.

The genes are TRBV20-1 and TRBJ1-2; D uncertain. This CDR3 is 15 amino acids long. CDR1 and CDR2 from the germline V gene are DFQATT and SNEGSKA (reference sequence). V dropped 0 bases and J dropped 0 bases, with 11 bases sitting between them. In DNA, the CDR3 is TGCAGTGCTAGAGATACCGGTCCCTCTAACTATGGCTACACCTTC. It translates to CSARDTGPSNYGYTF.

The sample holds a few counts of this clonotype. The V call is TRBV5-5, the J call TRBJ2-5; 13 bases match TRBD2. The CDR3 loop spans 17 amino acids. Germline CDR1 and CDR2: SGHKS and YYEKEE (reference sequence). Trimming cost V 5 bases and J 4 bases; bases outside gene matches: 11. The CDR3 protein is CASRNILAGGPGETQYF. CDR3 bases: TGTGCCAGCAGGAACATACTAGCGGGAGGGCCAGGAGAGACCCAGTACTTC.

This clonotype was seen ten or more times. CDR3 residues: CASSDRRNQPQHF. The CDR3 DNA sequence: TGTGCCAGCAGCGATCGCAGGAATCAGCCCCAGCATTTT. The rearrangement joins TRBV6-2 or TRBV6-3 to TRBJ1-5; D is undetermined. The CDR3 has 13 residues. V was clipped by 6 bases and J by 4 bases, with 10 bases between them. CDR1 is MNHEY, CDR2 SVGEGT, per germline.

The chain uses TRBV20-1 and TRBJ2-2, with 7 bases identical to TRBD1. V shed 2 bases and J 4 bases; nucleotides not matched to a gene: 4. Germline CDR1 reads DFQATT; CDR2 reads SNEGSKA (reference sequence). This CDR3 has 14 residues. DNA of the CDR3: TGCAGTGCTAGACGGGACAGTCTCACCGGGGAGCTGTTTTTT. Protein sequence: CSARRDSLTGELFF.

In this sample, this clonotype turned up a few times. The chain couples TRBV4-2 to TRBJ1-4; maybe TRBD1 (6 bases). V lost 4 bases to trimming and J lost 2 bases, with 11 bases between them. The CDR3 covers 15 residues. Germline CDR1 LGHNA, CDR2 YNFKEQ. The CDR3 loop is CASSPHRATNEKLFF. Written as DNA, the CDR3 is TGTGCCAGCAGCCCACACAGGGCCACTAATGAAAAACTGTTTTTT.

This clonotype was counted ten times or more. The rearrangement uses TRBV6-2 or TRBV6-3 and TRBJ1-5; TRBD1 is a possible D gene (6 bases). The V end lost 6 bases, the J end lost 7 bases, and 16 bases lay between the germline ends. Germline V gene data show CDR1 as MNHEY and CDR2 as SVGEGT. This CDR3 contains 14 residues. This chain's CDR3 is CASRPGTPAQPQHF. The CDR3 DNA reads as TGTGCCAGCAGACCCGGGACACCGGCCCAGCCCCAGCATTTT.

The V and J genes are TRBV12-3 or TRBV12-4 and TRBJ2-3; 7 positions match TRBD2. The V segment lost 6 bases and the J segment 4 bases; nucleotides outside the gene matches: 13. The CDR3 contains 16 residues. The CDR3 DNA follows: TGTGCCAGCAGGATCCTAACGGGGGGAACGGCAGATACGCAGTATTTT. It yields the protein CASRILTGGTADTQYF.

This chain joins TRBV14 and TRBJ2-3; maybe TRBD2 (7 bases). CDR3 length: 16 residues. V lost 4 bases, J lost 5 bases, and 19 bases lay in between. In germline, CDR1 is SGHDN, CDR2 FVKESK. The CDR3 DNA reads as TGTGCCAGCAGCCCCCCCGCCCGGGGGGCAGAAGATACGCAGTATTTT. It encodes CASSPPARGAEDTQYF.

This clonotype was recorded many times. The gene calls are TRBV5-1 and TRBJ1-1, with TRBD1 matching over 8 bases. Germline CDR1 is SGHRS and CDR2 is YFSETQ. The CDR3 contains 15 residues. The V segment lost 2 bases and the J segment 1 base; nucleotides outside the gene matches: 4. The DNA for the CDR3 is TGCGCCAGCAGCTTAACCGGGACAGGGAACACTGAAGCTTTCTTT. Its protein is CASSLTGTGNTEAFF. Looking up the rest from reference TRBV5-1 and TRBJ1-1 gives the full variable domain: KAGVTQTPRYLIKTRGQQVTLSCSPISGHRSVSWYQQTPGQGLQFLFEYFSETQRNKGNFPGRFSGRQFSNSRSEMNVSTLELGDSALYLCASSLTGTGNTEAFFGQGTRLTVV.

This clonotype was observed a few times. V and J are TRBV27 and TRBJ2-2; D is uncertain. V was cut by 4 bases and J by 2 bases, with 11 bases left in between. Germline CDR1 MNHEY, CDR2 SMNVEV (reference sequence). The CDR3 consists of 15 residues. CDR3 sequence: CASSSFPPNTGELFF. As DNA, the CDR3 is TGTGCCAGCAGTTCATTCCCGCCTAACACCGGGGAGCTGTTTTTT.

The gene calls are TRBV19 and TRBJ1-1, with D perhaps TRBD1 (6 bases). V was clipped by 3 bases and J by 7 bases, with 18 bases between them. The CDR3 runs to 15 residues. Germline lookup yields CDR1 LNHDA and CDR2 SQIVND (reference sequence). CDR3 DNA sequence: TGTGCCAGTAGTATTCCACGGACAGCCGGCTATGAAGCTTTCTTT. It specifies CASSIPRTAGYEAFF.

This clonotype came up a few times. The CDR3: CASSLFSGAQYF. The CDR3 nucleotides are TGTGCCAGCAGCTTATTTTCAGGGGCGCAGTATTTT. The chain is built from TRBV7-2 and TRBJ2-3, with D tentatively TRBD1 (6 bases). Between the trimmed V and J ends, which lost 2 bases and 10 bases, there was a span of 10 bases. The germline CDR1 and CDR2 sequences are SGHTA and FQGNSA. CDR3 length: 12 amino acids.